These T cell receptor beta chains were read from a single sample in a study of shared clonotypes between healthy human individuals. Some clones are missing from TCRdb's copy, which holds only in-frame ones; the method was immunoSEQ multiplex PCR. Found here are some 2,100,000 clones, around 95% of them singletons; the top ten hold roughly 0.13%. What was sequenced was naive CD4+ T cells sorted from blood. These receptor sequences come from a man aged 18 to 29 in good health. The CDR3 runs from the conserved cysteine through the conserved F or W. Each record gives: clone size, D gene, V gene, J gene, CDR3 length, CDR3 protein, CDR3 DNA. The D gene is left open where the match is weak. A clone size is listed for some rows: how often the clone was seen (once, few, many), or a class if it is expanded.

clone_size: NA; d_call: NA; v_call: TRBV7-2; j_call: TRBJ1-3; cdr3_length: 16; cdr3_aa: CASSLGFSRSGNTIYF; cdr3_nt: TGTGCCAGCAGCTTAGGGTTCAGCCGCTCTGGAAACACCATATATTTT
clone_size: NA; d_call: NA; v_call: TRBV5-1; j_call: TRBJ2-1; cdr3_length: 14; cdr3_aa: CASSLAILDNEQFF; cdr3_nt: TGCGCCAGCAGCTTGGCTATTCTAGACAATGAGCAGTTCTTC
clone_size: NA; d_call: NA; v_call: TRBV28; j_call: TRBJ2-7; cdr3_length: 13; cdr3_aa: CASTKGSSYEQYF; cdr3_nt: TGTGCCAGCACGAAAGGGTCCTCCTACGAGCAGTACTTC
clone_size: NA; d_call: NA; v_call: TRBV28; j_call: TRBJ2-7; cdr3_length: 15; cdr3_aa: CASSLLRVSSYEQYF; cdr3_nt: TGTGCCAGCAGTTTACTCAGGGTATCATCGTACGAGCAGTACTTC
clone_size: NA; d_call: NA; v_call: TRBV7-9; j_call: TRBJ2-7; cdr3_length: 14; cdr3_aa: CASSPRQALYEQYF; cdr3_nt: TGTGCCAGCAGCCCTCGACAGGCCCTCTACGAGCAGTACTTC
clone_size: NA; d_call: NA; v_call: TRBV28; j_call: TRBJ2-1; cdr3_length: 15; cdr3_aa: CASSLRTSSYNEQFF; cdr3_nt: TGTGCCAGCAGTCTAAGGACGAGCTCCTACAATGAGCAGTTCTTC
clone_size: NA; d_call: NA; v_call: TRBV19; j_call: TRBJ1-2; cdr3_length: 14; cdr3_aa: CASSIDGSNYGYTF; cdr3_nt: TGTGCCAGTAGTATTGACGGATCTAACTATGGCTACACCTTC
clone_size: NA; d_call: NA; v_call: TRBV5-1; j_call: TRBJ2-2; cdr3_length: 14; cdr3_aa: CASNLEGWTGELFF; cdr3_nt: TGCGCCAGCAATCTAGAGGGATGGACCGGGGAGCTGTTTTTT
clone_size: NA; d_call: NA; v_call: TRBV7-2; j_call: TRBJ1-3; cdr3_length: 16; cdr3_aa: CASSLDRGGSGNTIYF; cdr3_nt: TGTGCCAGCAGCTTAGACCGGGGGGGCTCTGGAAACACCATATATTTT
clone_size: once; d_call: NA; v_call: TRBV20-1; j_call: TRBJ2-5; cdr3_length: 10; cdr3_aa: CSASTETQYF; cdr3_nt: TGCAGTGCTAGTACGGAGACCCAGTACTTC
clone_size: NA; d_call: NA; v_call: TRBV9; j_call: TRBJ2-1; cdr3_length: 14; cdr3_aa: CASSAWTGYNEQFF; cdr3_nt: TGTGCCAGCAGCGCATGGACGGGTTACAATGAGCAGTTCTTC
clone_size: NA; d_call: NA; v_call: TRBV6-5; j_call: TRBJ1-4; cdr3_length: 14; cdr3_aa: CASSSSATNEKLFF; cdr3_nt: TGTGCCAGCAGTTCCTCGGCAACTAATGAAAAACTGTTTTTT
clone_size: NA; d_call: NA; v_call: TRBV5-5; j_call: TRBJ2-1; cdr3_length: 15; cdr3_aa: CASIGGGPSYNEQFF; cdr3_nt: TGTGCCAGCATTGGGGGTGGACCCTCCTACAATGAGCAGTTCTTC
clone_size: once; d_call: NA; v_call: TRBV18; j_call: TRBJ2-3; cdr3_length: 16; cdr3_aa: CASSPPDLPSTDTQYF; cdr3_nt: TGTGCCAGCTCACCACCCGATCTCCCTAGCACAGATACGCAGTATTTT
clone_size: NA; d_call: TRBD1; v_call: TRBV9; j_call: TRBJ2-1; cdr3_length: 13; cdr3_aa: CASSVVSTGVQFF; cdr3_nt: TGTGCCAGCAGCGTAGTCTCGACAGGGGTGCAGTTCTTC
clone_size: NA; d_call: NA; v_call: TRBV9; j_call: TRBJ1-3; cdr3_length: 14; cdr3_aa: CASGVGATGNTIYF; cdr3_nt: TGTGCCAGCGGAGTAGGGGCTACTGGAAACACCATATATTTT
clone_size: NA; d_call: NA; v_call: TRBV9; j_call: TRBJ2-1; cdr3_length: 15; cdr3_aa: CASSAGGTAYNEQFF; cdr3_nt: TGTGCCAGCAGCGCTGGAGGGACGGCCTACAATGAGCAGTTCTTC
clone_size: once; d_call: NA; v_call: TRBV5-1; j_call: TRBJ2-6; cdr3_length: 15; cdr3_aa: CASRSTGSGANVLTF; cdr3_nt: TGCGCCAGCAGGTCTACAGGGTCTGGGGCCAACGTCCTGACTTTC
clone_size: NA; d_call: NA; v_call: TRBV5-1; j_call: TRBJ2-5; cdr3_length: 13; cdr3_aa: CASSLAPFEGQYF; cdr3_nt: TGCGCCAGCAGCTTGGCACCCTTCGAGGGCCAGTACTTC
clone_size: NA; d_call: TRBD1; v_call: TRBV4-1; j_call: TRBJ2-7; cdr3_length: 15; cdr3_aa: CASSHEQGGTYEQYF; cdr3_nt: TGCGCCAGCAGCCATGAACAGGGGGGTACCTACGAGCAGTACTTC
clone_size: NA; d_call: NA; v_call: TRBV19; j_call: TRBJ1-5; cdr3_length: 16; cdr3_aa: CASSPLGPSENQPQHF; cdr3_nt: TGTGCCAGTAGTCCCTTGGGACCAAGTGAGAATCAGCCCCAGCATTTT
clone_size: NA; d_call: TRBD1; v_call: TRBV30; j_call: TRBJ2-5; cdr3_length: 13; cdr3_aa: CAWATGGKETQYF; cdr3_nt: TGTGCCTGGGCGACAGGGGGCAAAGAGACCCAGTACTTC
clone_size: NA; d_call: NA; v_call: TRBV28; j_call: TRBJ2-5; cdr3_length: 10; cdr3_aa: CASSLETQYF; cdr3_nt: TGTGCCAGCAGTTTGGAGACCCAGTACTTC
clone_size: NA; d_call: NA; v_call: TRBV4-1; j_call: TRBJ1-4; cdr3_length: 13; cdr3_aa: CASSLGITEKLFF; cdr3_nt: TGCGCCAGCAGCCTTGGGATCACGGAAAAACTGTTTTTT
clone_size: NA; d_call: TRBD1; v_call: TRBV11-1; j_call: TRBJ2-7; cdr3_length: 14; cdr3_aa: CASSSDRGLYEQYF; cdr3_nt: TGTGCCAGCAGCTCCGACAGGGGGTTATACGAGCAGTACTTC
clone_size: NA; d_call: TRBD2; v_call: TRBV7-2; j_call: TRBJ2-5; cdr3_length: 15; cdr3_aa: CASSWSGRAGETQYF; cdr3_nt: TGTGCCAGCAGCTGGAGCGGGAGGGCCGGCGAGACCCAGTACTTC
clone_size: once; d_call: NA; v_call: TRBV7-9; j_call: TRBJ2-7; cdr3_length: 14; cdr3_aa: CASSLGPGNYEQYF; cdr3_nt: TGTGCCAGCAGCTTAGGACCCGGGAACTACGAGCAGTACTTC
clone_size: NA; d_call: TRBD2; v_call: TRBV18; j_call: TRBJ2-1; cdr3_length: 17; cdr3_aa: CASSPPSSGSPGNEQFF; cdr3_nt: TGTGCCAGCTCACCACCGAGCAGCGGGAGCCCCGGGAATGAGCAGTTCTTC
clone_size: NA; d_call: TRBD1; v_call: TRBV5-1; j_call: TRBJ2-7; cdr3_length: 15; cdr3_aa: CASSSGQGSAYEQYF; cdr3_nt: TGCGCCAGCAGCTCTGGACAGGGGAGTGCTTACGAGCAGTACTTC
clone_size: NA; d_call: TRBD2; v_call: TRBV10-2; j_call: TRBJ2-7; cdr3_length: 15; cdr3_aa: CASSGGLAGGYEQYF; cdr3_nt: TGCGCCAGCAGTGGGGGACTAGCGGGAGGCTACGAGCAGTACTTC
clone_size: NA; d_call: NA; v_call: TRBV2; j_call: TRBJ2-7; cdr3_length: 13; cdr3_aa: CASSVSGPYEQYF; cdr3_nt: TGTGCCAGCAGTGTCAGCGGGCCCTACGAGCAGTACTTC
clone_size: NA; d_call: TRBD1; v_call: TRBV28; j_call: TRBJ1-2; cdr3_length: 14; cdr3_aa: CASSTTGDSRGYTF; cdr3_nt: TGTGCCAGCAGCACGACAGGGGACTCACGTGGCTACACCTTC
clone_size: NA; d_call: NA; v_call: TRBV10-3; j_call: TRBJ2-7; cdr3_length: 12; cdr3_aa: CATTGGSYEQYF; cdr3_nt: TGTGCCACCACCGGCGGCTCCTACGAGCAGTACTTC
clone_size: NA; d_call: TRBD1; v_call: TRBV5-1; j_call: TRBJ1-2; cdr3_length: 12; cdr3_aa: CASSSDRNGYTF; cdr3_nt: TGCGCCAGCAGCTCGGACAGGAATGGCTACACCTTC
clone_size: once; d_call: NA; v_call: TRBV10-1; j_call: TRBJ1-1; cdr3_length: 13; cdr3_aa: CASSDQGFTEAFF; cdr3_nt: TGCGCCAGCAGTGATCAGGGGTTCACTGAAGCTTTCTTT
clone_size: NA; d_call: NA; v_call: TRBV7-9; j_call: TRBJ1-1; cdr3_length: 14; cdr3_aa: CASSLVLAGDEAFF; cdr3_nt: TGTGCCAGCAGCTTAGTACTGGCCGGGGATGAAGCTTTCTTT
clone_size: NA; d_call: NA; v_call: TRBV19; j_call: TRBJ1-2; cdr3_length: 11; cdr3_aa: CASYSNYGYTF; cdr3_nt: TGTGCCAGTTACAGTAACTATGGCTACACCTTC
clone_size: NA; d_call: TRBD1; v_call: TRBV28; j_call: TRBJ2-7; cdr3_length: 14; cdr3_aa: CASSLPGGVTEQYF; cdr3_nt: TGTGCCAGCAGTTTGCCAGGGGGCGTAACCGAGCAGTACTTC
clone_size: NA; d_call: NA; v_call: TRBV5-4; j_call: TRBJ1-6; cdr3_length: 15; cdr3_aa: CASSLAGRDSSPLHF; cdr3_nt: TGTGCCAGCAGCTTGGCCGGCAGGGACTCTTCACCCCTCCACTTT
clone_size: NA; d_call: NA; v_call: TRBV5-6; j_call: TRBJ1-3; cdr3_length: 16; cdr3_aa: CASSLEPYSSGNTIYF; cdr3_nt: TGTGCCAGCAGCTTGGAACCTTACAGCTCTGGAAACACCATATATTTT
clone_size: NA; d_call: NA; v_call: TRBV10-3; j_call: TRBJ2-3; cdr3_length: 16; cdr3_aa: CAISESGVVSADTQYF; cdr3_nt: TGTGCCATCAGTGAGTCTGGGGTCGTCTCCGCAGATACGCAGTATTTT
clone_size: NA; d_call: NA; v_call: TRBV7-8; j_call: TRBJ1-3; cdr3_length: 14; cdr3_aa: CASSPLGSGNTIYF; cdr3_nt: TGTGCCAGCAGCCCGCTGGGTTCTGGAAACACCATATATTTT
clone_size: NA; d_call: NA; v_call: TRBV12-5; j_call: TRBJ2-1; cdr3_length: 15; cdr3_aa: CASGLGNVAGNEQFF; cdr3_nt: TGTGCTAGTGGTTTGGGAAACGTCGCGGGCAATGAGCAGTTCTTC
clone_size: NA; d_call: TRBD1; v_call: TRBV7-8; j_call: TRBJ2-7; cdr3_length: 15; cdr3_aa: CASIQVGRQGVEQYF; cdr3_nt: TGTGCCAGCATCCAGGTCGGGAGACAGGGGGTCGAGCAGTACTTC
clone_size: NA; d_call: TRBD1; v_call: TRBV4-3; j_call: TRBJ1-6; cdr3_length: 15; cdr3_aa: CASSQEGQGESPLHF; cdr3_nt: TGCGCCAGCAGCCAAGAAGGACAGGGTGAATCACCCCTCCACTTT
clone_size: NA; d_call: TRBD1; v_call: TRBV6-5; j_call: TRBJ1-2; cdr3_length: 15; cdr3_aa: CASSYGTGPIYGYTF; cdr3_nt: TGTGCCAGCAGTTACGGGACAGGACCGATTTATGGCTACACCTTC